This TCR beta chain was recorded in a study of OX40 agonist ivuxolimab in advanced cancers. Study background: Patients received the agonistic anti-OX40 (CD134) antibody ivuxolimab. Patients treated during dose escalation were battling hepatocellular carcinoma, melanoma, renal cell or head and neck cancer.

The CDR3 has 20 amino acids. Findings and caveats of the study: Doses of 0.1 to 3.0 mg/kg were accompanied by clonal expansion of CD4+ and CD8+ blood T cells by week 6. Partial responders at 0.1-3.0 mg/kg showed near-lowest clonal expansion.

In regard to this clone: Its specificity is not known.

Only in-frame clones appear in the TCRdb table, and some are missing; sequencing was by immunoSEQ multiplex PCR. The sample includes tens of thousands of clones, approximately 80% seen only once; the top ten take 5%. This chain connects TRBV1 to TRBJ2-5; the table assigns TRBD2, which was not confirmed against the DNA. TRBV1 is a pseudogene locus. The TCR comes from an adult with an advanced solid tumor such as melanoma, head and neck, liver or kidney cancer. Material: CD4+ or CD8+ T cells sorted from blood, obtained in a trial of the OX40 agonist ivuxolimab. CDR3 DNA: TGCACCAGCAGCCAAGAATTAGAGCGGGAGACCCAAGGGGGTAAAGAGACCCAGTACTTC. Translating it yields CTSSQELERETQGGKETQYF.